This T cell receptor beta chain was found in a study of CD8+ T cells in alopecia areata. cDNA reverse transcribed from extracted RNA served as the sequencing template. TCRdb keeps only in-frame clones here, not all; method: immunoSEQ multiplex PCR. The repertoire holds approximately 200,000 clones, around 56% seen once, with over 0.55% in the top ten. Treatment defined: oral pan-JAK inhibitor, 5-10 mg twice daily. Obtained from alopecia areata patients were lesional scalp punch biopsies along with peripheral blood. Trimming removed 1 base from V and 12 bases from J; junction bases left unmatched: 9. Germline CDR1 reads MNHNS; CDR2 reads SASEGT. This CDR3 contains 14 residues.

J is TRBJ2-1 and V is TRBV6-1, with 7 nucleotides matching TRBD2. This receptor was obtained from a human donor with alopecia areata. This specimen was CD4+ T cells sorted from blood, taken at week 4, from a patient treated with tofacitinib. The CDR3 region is CASSEVVTSSGQFF. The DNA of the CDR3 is TGTGCCAGCAGTGAAGTTGTGACTAGCTCCGGGCAGTTCTTC.